This section outlines one T cell receptor beta chain sequence together with its context. Trimming removed 6 bases from V and 2 bases from J, with 11 bases in between. The CDR3 runs 13 residues. Germline loops: CDR1 MDHEN, CDR2 SYDVKM. These data come from a study of neoadjuvant anti-PD-1 for oral cavity cancer. This sample's time point: after neoadjuvant nivolumab, at surgical resection. Assay used: immunoSEQ multiplex PCR; TCRdb lists only in-frame clones, some missing. The sample holds over 9,500 clones, about three fifths seen once. The chain is built from TRBV28 and TRBJ2-7, with a tentative D call TRBD1 (6 bases). The sample was PBMCs, taken after nivolumab (anti-PD-1) treatment. The source is a person aged 35 to 85 with oral cavity squamous cell carcinoma. The DNA of the CDR3 is TGTGCCAGCAGGGCACAGGGCGCCTACGAGCAGTACTTC. It translates to CASRAQGAYEQYF.